The T cell receptor beta chain described here comes from a study of regulatory T cells in long-lasting Graves disease. Arm-PCR of CDR3 regions and iRepertoire HTBI primers were the basis on which TCR beta libraries were built. Using its own MiXCR run on the multiplex PCR reads, TCRdb lists one record per CDR3 protein. The sample consists of about 420,000 distinct CDR3 sequences, 16% of them appearing once. This sample's time point: newly diagnosed GD, antithyroid drugs for less than 3 months. Scientists built the TCR library using RNA that was extracted from PBMCs. The CDR3 has 16 amino acids. Trimming removed 1 base from V and 7 bases from J, with 16 bases in between. Looked up from germline, CDR1 is KGHDR and CDR2 is SFDVKD. The same data also went into a second study, on T cells in Graves' hyperthyroidism and ophthalmopathy. That work adds: Diagnoses were established using clinical symptoms, serum thyroxine and TRAb, thyroid ultrasound and orbital computed tomography.

The origin of this receptor is a woman in her late teens or twenties with Graves disease. Specimen: peripheral blood mononuclear cells (PBMCs), collected at new diagnosis, from a patient treated with antithyroid drugs. V usage is TRBV24-1 and J usage is TRBJ2-1; TRBD1 is a possible D gene (6 bases). The CDR3 protein is CATSDFLRGGENEQFF. DNA of the CDR3: TGTGCCACCAGTGATTTCCTTCGAGGGGGTGAGAATGAGCAGTTCTTC.